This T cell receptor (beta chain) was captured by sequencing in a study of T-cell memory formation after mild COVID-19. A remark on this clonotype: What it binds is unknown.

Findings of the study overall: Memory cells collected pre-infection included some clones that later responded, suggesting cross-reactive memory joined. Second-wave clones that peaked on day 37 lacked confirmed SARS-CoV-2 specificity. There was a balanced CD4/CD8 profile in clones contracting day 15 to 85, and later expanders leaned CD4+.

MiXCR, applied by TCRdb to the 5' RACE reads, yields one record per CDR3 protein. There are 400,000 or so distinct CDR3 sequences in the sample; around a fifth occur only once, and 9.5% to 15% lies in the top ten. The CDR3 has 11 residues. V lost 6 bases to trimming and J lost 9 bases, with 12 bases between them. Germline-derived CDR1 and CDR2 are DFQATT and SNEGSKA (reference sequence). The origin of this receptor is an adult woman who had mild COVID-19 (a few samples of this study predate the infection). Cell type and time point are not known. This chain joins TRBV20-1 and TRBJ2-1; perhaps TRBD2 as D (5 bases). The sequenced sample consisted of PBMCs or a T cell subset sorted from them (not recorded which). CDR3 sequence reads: CSAGGGPEQFF. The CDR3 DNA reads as TGCAGTGCGGGCGGCGGGCCTGAGCAGTTCTTC.